Below, one T cell receptor (beta chain) is given with its context. These data originate in a study of long-term antiretroviral therapy in people with HIV. Researchers ran immunoSEQ v3.0 at survey level. Sequencing had a target that covered roughly 40,000-55,000 T-cell genomes per sample. The assay was immunoSEQ multiplex PCR, and TCRdb's table has in-frame clones only and misses some. The table shows 20,000 to 30,000 clones, with 70% to 85% occurring only once. Each contributor possessed a minimum of one pre-ART and a minimum of two post-ART PBMC samples. The CDR3 sequence is 17 residues long. Germline V gene data show CDR1 as SGHNT and CDR2 as YENEEA. The V and J ends lost 5 bases and 4 bases, in that order; junction bases with no gene match: 16.

This sample comprised unsorted PBMCs, obtained 3 years after starting antiretroviral therapy. The TCR comes from a man between 50 and 59 years old with HIV. The chain uses TRBV11-3 and TRBJ2-5; 7 bases are shared with TRBD2. This CDR3 reads CASSARGDPRLVETQYF. DNA for the CDR3: TGTGCCAGCAGCGCCCGGGGGGACCCAAGGCTGGTAGAGACCCAGTACTTC.